This TCR beta chain was recovered during a study of spatial heterogeneity in lung cancer. Study-level information: Combinations of a unique TCR and a UMI were tallied in raw reads, and on average each appeared more than ten times.

Each TCR cDNA molecule bore a unique molecular identifier. MiXCR was run by TCRdb on the 5' RACE reads, yielding one entry per CDR3 protein. Seen here are around 12,000 distinct CDR3 sequences, about a sixth observed once, and the top ten hold under 60%. By sample share, this clonotype is medium-sized. From germline, CDR1 is MNHEY and CDR2 SMNVEV (reference sequence). The CDR3 contains 17 residues. V trimming: 3 bases; J trimming: 2 bases; junction bases outside the gene matches: 10. The time point is: sample taken at primary tumor resection. Extraction of whole RNA from tumor, nontumor lung or frozen PBMC preceded unsorted sequencing.

The sequenced sample was PBMCs, obtained at surgery. The rearrangement joins TRBV27 to TRBJ2-1, with 7 positions matching TRBD2. This receptor was identified in a male donor with early-stage non-small cell lung cancer. In nucleotides, the CDR3 is TGTGCCAGCAGTTTCCGGGCGACTAGCCATCCCTACAATGAGCAGTTCTTC. Its protein is CASSFRATSHPYNEQFF.